The TCR beta chain described here comes from a study of cytomegalovirus exposure and HLA in healthy donors (dated by TCRdb to the late 2010s). About the investigation overall: An earlier analysis of some 550 of the donors reported 250 to 300 Gb of sequence data and roughly 100 million unique TCR beta sequences from about 179 million T cells. Roughly 300 gigabases of sequencing data and some 85 million unique TCR sequences were included in an early release covering about 620 HLA-typed donors. The genetic ancestry cluster associated with self-reported Caucasian donors included roughly 84% of the 300 to 450 genotyped donors. The study aimed to test whether signatures of past pathogen exposure could be identified by cataloging public T cell receptors. Using immunosequencing, the study profiled T cell repertoires from about 650 subjects and related those repertoires to cytomegalovirus serostatus. In addition to the first cohort of roughly 700 subjects, a separate validation cohort of 120 different subjects was used. High-throughput TCR immunosequencing, statistical association of individual TCRs with disease status, and machine learning were combined to predict cytomegalovirus infection status. A later analysis re-analyzed previously published TCR beta repertoires from 666 donors and added high-resolution HLA genotyping to study TCR occurrence patterns. Rather than drawing on any new phenotypic data, the later analysis identified candidate immune exposures from TCR beta sequences and the way those sequences occurred across donors. An earlier analysis of 500 to 650 of the donors applied high-throughput TCR beta sequencing to assess whether each TCR beta V gene segment acted as functional or pseudogenic. Donor age, sex, ethnicity and CMV serostatus were collected together with the repertoire data. A later genetic analysis used genome-wide SNP genotypes for about three fifths of the 666 donors, treating that subset as a discovery cohort. Every discovery cohort repertoire had been produced on one sequencing platform. Both class I and class II loci were covered by HLA typing, at four-digit resolution. Typing coverage differed by locus: A, B, C, DRB1 and DQB1 were typed in roughly 620-630 donors, DQA1 in 500 to 550, DPA1 in roughly 590, and DPB1 in around 440. About 5 DR-DQ haplotypes were handled as single units for association and clustering, since linkage in the cohort was strong. Among 398 genotyped donors of the cohort, an average of roughly 240,000 unique TCR beta nucleotide sequences were sequenced per donor, around 18% of them non-productive.

Receptor libraries were prepared by the immunoSEQ multiplex PCR assay. A mixture of 60 forward primers for TCR Vbeta segments and 13 reverse primers for TCR Jbeta segments was used in the multiplex PCR. A multiplex PCR assay on genomic DNA amplified the CDR3 region of rearranged TCR beta genes. Amplified TCR beta libraries were sequenced as 87-base-pair reads on the Illumina HiSeq System. The authors' analysis ran thus. In a later analysis, approximately 74 million unique TCR beta chains were counted across the roughly 610 repertoires, and about 10 million of these chains were shared by at least two donors. To remove PCR and sequencing errors, raw reads were error-corrected and collapsed into unique sequences using a nearest-neighbor algorithm that merged closely related sequences. CDR3 sequences were aligned to IMGT reference sequences to assign V, D and J gene segments. Each retained sequence needed at least a six-nucleotide match to both a V gene segment and a J gene segment. A rearrangement was called productive if the CDR3 had no stop codons and remained in frame with V and J, and every other rearrangement was called non-productive. Following IMGT convention, CDR3 was defined as the stretch from the second conserved V-encoded cysteine up to the conserved J-encoded phenylalanine. Sequences without an unambiguous match to a single V gene segment were excluded from the earlier analysis of almost 600 of the donors. An earlier analysis of a few hundred of the donors called V segments functional above 56.7% productive rearrangements and segregating when the between-donor standard deviation exceeded 5%. A statistical classification framework was built to diagnose cytomegalovirus status from the catalog of TCR beta chain sequences. V and J gene assignment, in a later analysis, came from comparing TCR nucleotide sequences with IMGT/GENE-DB human TR gene sequences. The TCRdist pipeline was used in a later analysis to assign CDR3 sequences and most-parsimonious VDJ recombination scenarios. A later analysis defined each TCR beta chain by its CDR3 amino acid sequence plus V-gene family, and excluded reads lacking a unique V-gene family. In a later analysis, around 600 highly shared, low-generation-probability nucleotide sequences were removed to address suspected cross-contamination and a sequencing artifact. In a later analysis, a clonal expansion index was calculated for each public chain from normalized within-repertoire ranks of inferred template counts. In a later analysis, generation probabilities were computed using a VDJ recombination model fitted to out-of-frame rearrangements, and the results were checked against IGoR. In a later analysis, hypergeometric tests were used to score TCR-TCR, TCR-HLA and TCR-CMV co-occurrence, with a repertoire-size bias correction applied to TCR pairs. To estimate false discovery rates, a later analysis permuted the HLA or CMV assignments 20 times. In a later analysis, co-occurring TCRs were grouped with DBSCAN, and TCRdist sequence similarity was added when clustering was performed within HLA-allele-positive subsets. Repertoires with fewer than 30,000 or more than 120,000 public chains were left out of co-occurrence clustering, as were a few repertoires with anomalous nucleotide sharing. Drawn from immuneACCESS, this table holds only the in-frame rearrangements with V and J called that TCRdb kept. Clones are partly lost; checked studies trace under half to an unresolved V gene and leave the rest unexplained. V, J and clone size are taken as reported in that table, and D and trimming were inferred from the DNA itself. The sample records about 140,000 clones, around 80% of which are singletons. The ten most abundant clones make up around 2.5% of the sample.

The cohort was made up of about 610 healthy bone marrow donors. At the time of sampling, every cohort member was nominally healthy, though immune exposures that went unrecorded were likely present. The donor was CMV seronegative and was included in the group of approximately 350 seronegative cohort members. Each donor provided a peripheral blood sample, and peripheral blood mononuclear cells were used for TCR beta sequencing. The Qiagen DNeasy Blood Extraction Kit was used to extract genomic DNA from the blood cell samples. Study-level results and caveats: In this cohort, only TCR beta chains were sequenced, and detectable features were limited by the absence of alpha or paired-chain data. In a later analysis, HLA-associated TCR beta chains were found to be more clonally expanded and to have lower generation probabilities than equally common non-associated chains. A later genetic analysis reported fewer N-insertions in productive TCRs among donors in an Asian-associated ancestry cluster than the roughly 700-donor mean. A later analysis reported that several top co-occurrence clusters appeared linked to parvovirus B19, influenza, CMV and Epstein-Barr virus. Because the 87-base-pair reads could not distinguish some IMGT-functional V segments, including TRBV6-2 and TRBV6-3, those segments were excluded. It was suggested by the authors that the approach could potentially be generalized to other disease states and immunological phenotypes. Cytomegalovirus status was reported to be diagnosed by the classifier with high specificity and sensitivity in both the original and validation cohorts. Across donors, most TCR sequences were observed very rarely, whereas some public TCRs were present in many individuals. Correlated functional status among segregating V segments might be attributable to linkage disequilibrium, but an unknown experimental factor could not be ruled out. The only immune exposure information available for the cohort was CMV serostatus. A group of highly shared sequence variants was considered likely to be a technical artifact of the sequencing pipeline. In an earlier analysis of approximately 590 of the donors, most TCR beta V segments appeared in productive rearrangements about 90% or about 30% of the time, broadly matching IMGT annotations. Specific HLA alleles were associated with over 15,000 TCR beta sequences at a false discovery rate of 0.05 in a later analysis. Strong co-occurrence of HLA alleles, especially DR and DQ, made assigning TCR associations to individual alleles difficult. A further reported finding was that TCR beta sequences accurately predicted the HLA-A and HLA-B alleles for most subjects in the first cohort. Because some donors lacked HLA typing at each locus, the association tests relied only on the typed subset. V-gene and J-gene trimming of TCR beta chains was associated with a missense DCLRE1C variant in a later genetic analysis, and the association was replicated in an independent cohort. According to a later analysis, TCR association rates differed among HLA loci, with DRB1 alleles showing the most associated TCRs and HLA-C alleles showing the fewest. In the study, some 180 TCR beta chains were listed as associated with cytomegalovirus. Sequencing depth was assumed to be roughly uniform across donors in the presence/absence analyses, though that assumption may not hold. Over 15 rarely observed V segments, including chromosome 9 orphons, were excluded from the earlier analysis of approximately 500 of the donors because counts were too low. In vitro tests confirmed that a few of the cytomegalovirus-associated TCR beta chains recognize cytomegalovirus antigens. Most CMV-associated TCR beta chains appeared to be HLA-restricted in a later analysis, and the HLA associations seemed to be driven largely by CMV exposure.

This clone has a single count. It has no known antigen specificity. No quality values exist for individual bases; no much larger clone is one base distant. From the cysteine through the phenylalanine, the CDR3 covers 15 amino acids. Only the CDR3 DNA is retained, 45 bases long and in frame from the first base. CDR1 and CDR2 were assigned from the germline V gene as KGHSH and LQKENI. The V end gives up 4 bases and the J end 1 base, leaving 3 bases in the junction not matched to a gene. Material for sequencing was PBMCs. The rearrangement combines TRBV18 with TRBJ2-7, with 11 bases in between that match TRBD1. The sequence was obtained from a man in his fifties or sixties in good health and CMV-seronegative. The DNA reads as follows: TGTGCCAGCTCACGAGGGACAGGGGGGTCCTACGAGCAGTACTTC. This encodes CASSRGTGGSYEQYF.